The present entry profiles one T cell receptor beta chain with its context. cDNA came from roughly 0.5 to 1 ug RNA primed by random hexamers. A single record per CDR3 protein comes from TCRdb applying MiXCR to the immunoSEQ multiplex PCR reads. This table has about 150,000 distinct CDR3 sequences, around 95% appearing once. The data stem from a study of CD8 T cells in Susac syndrome. This TCR derives from a human donor with multiple sclerosis. Input material: CD8+ T cells from PBMCs.

CDR3 nucleotide sequence: TGCAGCGTTGATATCGGTTGGGGGGGCCGGGAGACCCAGTACTTC. Its translation is CSVDIGWGGRETQYF. The gene calls are TRBV29-1 and TRBJ2-5; a possible D gene is TRBD2 (7 bases). V lost 3 bases and J lost 5, with 19 bases in between. Germline V gives CDR1 SQVTM, CDR2 ANQGSEA. The CDR3 length is 15 residues.